This passage covers 14 T cell receptor beta chains from one sample sequenced in a study of blood T cell repertoires in COVID-19. The protocol was immunoSEQ multiplex PCR, while the TCRdb copy is restricted to in-frame clones and leaves out a portion. The data show 90,000 to 95,000 clones, around 90% seen once. Source material: peripheral blood. The source is an older woman with acute or convalescent COVID-19.

On this clone: A junction end diverges from the germline sequence, so it may reflect a read error. This rearrangement joins TRBV14 to TRBJ1-2; TRBD1 might be the D (6 bases). The CDR3 sequence is 13 residues long. Germline V gene data show CDR1 as SGHDN and CDR2 as FVKESK. The chain's CDR3 is CASSQDRQAPFSF. The DNA of the CDR3 is TGTGCCAGCAGCCAAGATCGACAGGCCCCTTTCTCCTTC.

This chain links TRBV11-2 with TRBJ1-1; 10 positions match TRBD1. The ends lost 4 bases at V and 1 base at J; junction bases unmatched: 3. From germline, CDR1 is SGHAT and CDR2 FQNNGV. The CDR3 length is 15 residues. CDR3 sequence: CASSSGQGTNTEAFF. Written as DNA, the CDR3 is TGTGCCAGCAGCTCGGGACAGGGGACGAACACTGAAGCTTTCTTT.

The chain links TRBV6-2 or TRBV6-3 to TRBJ1-5; a possible D gene is TRBD1 (5 bases). Germline CDR1 and CDR2: MNHEY and SVGEGT. V gave up 3 bases and J gave up 5 bases, with 14 bases separating them. The CDR3 is 15 amino acids. In DNA, the CDR3 is TGTGCCAGCAGTTATCTCCAGGGCCGCCATCAGCCCCAGCATTTT. It is translated as CASSYLQGRHQPQHF.

The chain uses TRBV27 and TRBJ1-5; D remains unclear. Looked up from germline, CDR1 is MNHEY and CDR2 is SMNVEV (reference sequence). The CDR3 loop spans 17 amino acids. V was shortened by 1 base and J by 3 bases, with 16 bases between the two germline ends. The CDR3 loop is CASSLYGQAGNNQPQHF. CDR3 DNA sequence: TGTGCCAGCAGTTTATACGGTCAGGCGGGTAACAATCAGCCCCAGCATTTT.

This clone was found a few times. This chain connects TRBV18 to TRBJ2-2; a possible D gene is TRBD1 (5 bases). This CDR3 spans 15 amino acids. The germline V and J ends were trimmed by 5 bases and 2 bases, with 12 bases remaining between them. The germline V gene encodes CDR1 KGHSH and CDR2 LQKENI. Here the CDR3 reads CASSSVTANTGELFF. The DNA of the CDR3 is TGTGCCAGCTCATCGGTGACAGCTAACACCGGGGAGCTGTTTTTT.

The chain is built from TRBV10-2 and TRBJ2-3; the D gene is possibly TRBD2 (5 bases). Per germline, CDR1 WSHSY and CDR2 SAAADI. This CDR3 contains 15 residues. The V end lost 2 bases, the J end lost 3 bases, and 12 bases lay between the germline ends. CDR3 bases: TGCGCCAGCAGTGAGAGGCTAGCACGAACAGATACGCAGTATTTT. Protein sequence: CASSERLARTDTQYF.

This chain links TRBV5-5 with TRBJ2-5, with 7 bases lining up with TRBD1. The CDR3 is made up of 14 amino acids. The V gene's germline CDR1 is SGHKS and CDR2 YYEKEE (reference sequence). With 3 bases clipped from V and 1 base from J, the junction kept 3 bases outside the gene matches. The CDR3 coding sequence is TGTGCCAGCAGCTGGACAGGCTCCCAAGAGACCCAGTACTTC. Its translation: CASSWTGSQETQYF.

The J gene is TRBJ1-6, the V gene TRBV3-1 (or the pseudogene TRBV3-2); 7 bases align to TRBD1. Trimming removed 7 bases from V and 14 bases from J; junction bases left unmatched: 8. The germline CDR1 and CDR2 sequences are LGHDT and YNNKEL (reference sequence). The CDR3 loop spans 12 amino acids. CDR3 amino acids: CASNNRGTTLHF. The CDR3 nucleotides read TGTGCCAGCAATAACAGGGGTACGACCCTCCACTTT.

The rearrangement uses TRBV2 and TRBJ1-1; 10 positions match TRBD1. The V gene's germline CDR1 is SNHLY and CDR2 FYNNEI. The CDR3 spans 14 residues. Trimming cost V 6 bases and J 2 bases; bases outside gene matches: 3. This CDR3 is CASRGTGDNTEAFF. The CDR3 coding sequence is TGTGCCAGCAGGGGGACAGGGGATAACACTGAAGCTTTCTTT.

As concerns this clone: The junction and the germline gene differ at one end; a read error may be behind it. This chain joins TRBV3-1 (or the pseudogene TRBV3-2) and TRBJ2-7; 7 bases match TRBD2. Germline CDR1 LGHDT, CDR2 YNNKEL (reference sequence). The CDR3 length is 16 residues. The CDR3 nucleotides are TGTGCCAGCAGCCAAGCGACGCCGTTTTTCCCGGGGGGACCTTCTTTC. Amino acid sequence: CASSQATPFFPGGPSF.

The rearrangement joins TRBV6-5 to TRBJ2-1; a weak D match, TRBD2 (5 bases). Trimming pared 4 bases from V and 1 base from J, leaving 11 bases between. This CDR3 comprises 15 residues. CDR1 and CDR2 from the germline V gene are MNHEY and SVGAGI. The CDR3 bases are TGTGCCAGCAGTTCCGGTCGGGGATCCTACAATGAGCAGTTCTTC. Its protein is CASSSGRGSYNEQFF.

The chain couples TRBV29-1 to TRBJ2-3, with D perhaps matching TRBD2 (6 bases). Germline V lookup: CDR1 SQVTM, CDR2 ANQGSEA. The CDR3 has 14 amino acids. V lost 6 bases and J 2 bases, leaving 15 bases between the germline ends. This CDR3 reads CSVGSAGITDTQYF. The DNA of the CDR3 is TGCAGCGTGGGGTCGGCGGGGATCACAGATACGCAGTATTTT.

The rearrangement links TRBV29-1 to TRBJ2-1, with a tentative D call TRBD1 (5 bases). Germline lookup yields CDR1 SQVTM and CDR2 ANQGSEA. V was clipped by 3 bases and J by 8 bases, with 17 bases between them. The CDR3 contains 14 residues. The CDR3 DNA sequence: TGCAGCGTTGATGAACAGGCTGTCGTGGATGAGCAGTTCTTC. It codes for CSVDEQAVVDEQFF.

The CDR3 coding sequence is TGTGCCAGCGGAATCCGGGACTGGGAACCTAATGAGCAGTTCTTC. It encodes CASGIRDWEPNEQFF. This sequence joins TRBV2 and TRBJ2-1; TRBD2 is a possible D gene (6 bases). Trimming left V 8 bases short and J 7 bases short, with 21 bases between. The CDR3 is 15 amino acids. Germline loops: CDR1 SNHLY, CDR2 FYNNEI.